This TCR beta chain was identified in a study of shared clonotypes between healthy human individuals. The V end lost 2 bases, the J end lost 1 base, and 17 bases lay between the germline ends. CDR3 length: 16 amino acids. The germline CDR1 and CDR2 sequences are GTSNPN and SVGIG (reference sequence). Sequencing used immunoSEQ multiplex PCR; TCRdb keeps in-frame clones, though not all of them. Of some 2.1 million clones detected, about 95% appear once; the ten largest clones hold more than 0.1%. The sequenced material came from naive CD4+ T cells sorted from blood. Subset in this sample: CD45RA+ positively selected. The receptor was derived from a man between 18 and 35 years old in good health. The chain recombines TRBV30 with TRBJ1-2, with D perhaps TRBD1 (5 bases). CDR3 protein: CAWSRGSDGNNYGYTF. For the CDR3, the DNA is TGTGCCTGGAGTAGGGGCAGCGATGGGAATAACTATGGCTACACCTTC.